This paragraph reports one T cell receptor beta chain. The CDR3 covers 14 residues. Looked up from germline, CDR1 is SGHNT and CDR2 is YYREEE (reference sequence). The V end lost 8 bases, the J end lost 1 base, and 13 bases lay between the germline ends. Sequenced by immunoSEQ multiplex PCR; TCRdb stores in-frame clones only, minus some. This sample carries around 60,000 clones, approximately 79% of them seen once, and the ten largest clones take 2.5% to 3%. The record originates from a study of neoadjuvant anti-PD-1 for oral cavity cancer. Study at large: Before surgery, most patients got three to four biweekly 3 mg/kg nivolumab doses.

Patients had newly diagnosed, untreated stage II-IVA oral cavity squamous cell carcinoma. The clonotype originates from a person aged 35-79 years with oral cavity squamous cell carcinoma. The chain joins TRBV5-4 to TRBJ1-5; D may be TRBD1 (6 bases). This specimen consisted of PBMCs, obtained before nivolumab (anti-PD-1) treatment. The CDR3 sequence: CASSRGESNQPQHF. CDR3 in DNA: TGTGCCAGTTCGAGGGGGGAAAGCAATCAGCCCCAGCATTTT.